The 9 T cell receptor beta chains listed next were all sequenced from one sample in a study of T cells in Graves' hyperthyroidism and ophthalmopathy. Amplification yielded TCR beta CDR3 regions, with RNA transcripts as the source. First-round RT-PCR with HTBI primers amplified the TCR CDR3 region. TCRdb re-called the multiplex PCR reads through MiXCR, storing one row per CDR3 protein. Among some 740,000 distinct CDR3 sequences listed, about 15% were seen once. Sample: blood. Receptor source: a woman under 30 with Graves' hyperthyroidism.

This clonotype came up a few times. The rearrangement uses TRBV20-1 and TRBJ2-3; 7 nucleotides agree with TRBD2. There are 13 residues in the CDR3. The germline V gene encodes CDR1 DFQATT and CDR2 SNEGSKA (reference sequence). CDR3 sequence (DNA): TGCAGCCTAGCGGAGCCTATCACAGATACGCAGTATTTT. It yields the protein CSLAEPITDTQYF.

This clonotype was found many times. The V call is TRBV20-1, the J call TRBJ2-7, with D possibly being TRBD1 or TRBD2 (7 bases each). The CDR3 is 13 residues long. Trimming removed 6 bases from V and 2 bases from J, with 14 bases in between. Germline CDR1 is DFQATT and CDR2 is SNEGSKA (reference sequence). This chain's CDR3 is CSAEGAGAYEQYF. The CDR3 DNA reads TGCAGTGCCGAGGGGGCGGGGGCCTACGAGCAGTACTTC.

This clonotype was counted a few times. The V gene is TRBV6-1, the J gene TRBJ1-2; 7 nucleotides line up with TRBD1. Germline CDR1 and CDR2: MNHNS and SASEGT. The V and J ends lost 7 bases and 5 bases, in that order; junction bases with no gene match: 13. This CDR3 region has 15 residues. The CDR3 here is CASTPAPGTAYGYTF. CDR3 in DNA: TGTGCCAGCACTCCCGCCCCCGGGACAGCATATGGCTACACCTTC.

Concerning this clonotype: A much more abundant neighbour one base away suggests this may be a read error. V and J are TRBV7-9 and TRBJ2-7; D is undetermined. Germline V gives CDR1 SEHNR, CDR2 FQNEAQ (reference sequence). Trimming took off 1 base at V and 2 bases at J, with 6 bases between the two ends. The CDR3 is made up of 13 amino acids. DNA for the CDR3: TGTGCCAGCAGCTTAGAGATCCCCTACGAGCAGTACTTC. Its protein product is CASSLEIPYEQYF.

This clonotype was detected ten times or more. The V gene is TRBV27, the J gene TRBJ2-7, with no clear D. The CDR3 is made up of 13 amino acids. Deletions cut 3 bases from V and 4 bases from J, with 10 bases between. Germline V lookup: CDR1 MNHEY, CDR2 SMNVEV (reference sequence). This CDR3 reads CASSFLPIYEQYF. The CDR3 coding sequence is TGTGCCAGCAGTTTTTTGCCGATTTACGAGCAGTACTTC.

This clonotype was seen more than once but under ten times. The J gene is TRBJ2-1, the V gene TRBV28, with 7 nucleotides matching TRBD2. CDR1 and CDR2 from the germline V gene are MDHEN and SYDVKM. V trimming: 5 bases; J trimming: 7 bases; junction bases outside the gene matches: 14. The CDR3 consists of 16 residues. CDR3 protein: CASSPLGTNIGNEQFF. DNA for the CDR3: TGTGCCAGCAGTCCTCTCGGGACTAACATAGGGAATGAGCAGTTCTTC.

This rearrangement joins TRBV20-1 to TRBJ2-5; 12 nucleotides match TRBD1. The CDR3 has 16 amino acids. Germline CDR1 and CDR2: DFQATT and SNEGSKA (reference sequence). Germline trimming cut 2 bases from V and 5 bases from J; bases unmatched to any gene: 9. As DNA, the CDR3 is TGCAGTGCTAGATTGTGGGGACAGGGGGCAGGGGAGACCCAGTACTTC. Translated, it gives CSARLWGQGAGETQYF.

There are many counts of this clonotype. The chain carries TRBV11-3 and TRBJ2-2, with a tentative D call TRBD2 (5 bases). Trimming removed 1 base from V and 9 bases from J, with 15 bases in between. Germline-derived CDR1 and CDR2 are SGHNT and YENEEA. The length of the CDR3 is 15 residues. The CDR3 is CASSLGGSRGRELFF. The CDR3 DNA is TGTGCCAGCAGCTTAGGCGGGTCCCGCGGCCGGGAGCTGTTTTTT.

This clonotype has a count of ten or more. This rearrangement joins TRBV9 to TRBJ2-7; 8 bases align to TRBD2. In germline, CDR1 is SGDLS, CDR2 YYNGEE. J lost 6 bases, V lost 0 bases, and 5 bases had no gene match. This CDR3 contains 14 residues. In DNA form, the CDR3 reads TGTGCCAGCAGCGTAGCCAGCGGGAGCTCCGAGCAGTACTTC. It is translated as CASSVASGSSEQYF.